These 11 T cell receptor beta chains were sequenced from one sample in a study of early T cells in non-severe SARS-CoV-2 infection (dated by TCRdb to the early 2020s). The library was generated by 5' RACE. TCRdb records NextSeq 500 as the sequencer. TCRdb cleaned the public reads at Q25 with fastp, built clones with MiXCR and kept in-frame beta chains. Rows merge per CDR3 protein into single entries with the most common DNA and genes. For this sample there are approximately 100,000 distinct CDR3 sequences; approximately 10% appear just once. The ten largest clones take up approximately 5.4% of the sample. The sequencing input was whole blood. These receptor sequences come from an adult who was a healthcare worker with PCR-confirmed SARS-CoV-2 infection or an uninfected control (not recorded which).

This clonotype occurred many times. V and J are TRBV2 and TRBJ1-2; D unclear. V was pared by 10 bases and J by 4 bases, with 13 bases between. CDR3 length: 12 residues. Germline V gene data show CDR1 as SNHLY and CDR2 as FYNNEI. The CDR3 bases are TGTGCCACCAAGCCCAGGAGCTATGGCTACACCTTC. Protein product: CATKPRSYGYTF. Complete variable domain (other parts from reference TRBV2 and TRBJ1-2): EPEVTQTPSHQVTQMGQEVILRCVPISNHLYFYWYRQILGQKVEFLVSFYNNEISEKSEIFDDQFSVERPDGSNFTLKIRSTKLEDSAMYFCATKPRSYGYTFGSGTRLTVV.

J is TRBJ2-5 and V is TRBV12-3 or TRBV12-4; perhaps TRBD2 as D (5 bases). Trimming cost V 2 bases and J 5 bases, with 15 bases left between them. This CDR3 comprises 15 residues. This CDR3 reads CASSLPLEGCETQYF. CDR3 bases: TGTGCCAGCAGTTTACCCCTCGAGGGCTGCGAGACCCAGTACTTC.

A few counts support this clonotype. The V and J genes are TRBV5-1 and TRBJ2-1; 9 bases fit TRBD1. Trimming cost V 3 bases and J 3 bases; bases outside gene matches: 4. The germline CDR1 and CDR2 sequences are SGHRS and YFSETQ. CDR3 length: 15 residues. This CDR3 is CASSSRDRVYNEQFF. The CDR3 coding sequence is TGCGCCAGCAGCTCCCGGGACAGGGTCTACAATGAGCAGTTCTTC.

Only a few counts were recorded for this clonotype. The rearrangement links TRBV27 to TRBJ2-3, with 8 bases identical to TRBD1. J was trimmed by 7 bases and V by 10 bases; bases with no gene match: 10. This CDR3 contains 13 residues. Looked up from germline, CDR1 is MNHEY and CDR2 is SMNVEV (reference sequence). The CDR3 loop is CATYTQGAHTQYF. The CDR3 DNA follows: TGTGCCACCTATACGCAGGGGGCGCATACGCAGTATTTT.

This clonotype was counted only a few times. The chain combines TRBV6-1 with TRBJ1-1, with no clear D. The CDR3 runs to 14 residues. From germline, CDR1 is MNHNS and CDR2 SASEGT. V dropped 6 bases and J dropped 2 bases, with 13 bases sitting between them. CDR3 loop: CASSVKIENTEAFF. CDR3 bases: TGTGCCAGCAGCGTTAAGATAGAAAACACTGAAGCTTTCTTT.

This clonotype appeared a few times. The chain uses TRBV15 and TRBJ1-3; the D is unclear. The CDR3 extends over 14 amino acids. V lost 0 bases to trimming and J lost 0 bases, with 3 bases between them. Germline-derived CDR1 and CDR2 are LNHNV and YYDKDF (reference sequence). The CDR3 here is CATSRDTSGNTIYF. CDR3 coding DNA: TGTGCCACCAGCAGAGACACCTCTGGAAACACCATATATTTT.

This clonotype was counted between two and nine times. V is TRBV7-9 and J is TRBJ2-7; D not certain. The ends were cut back, 2 bases at V and 5 bases at J, with 4 bases in the middle. The CDR3 is 11 residues long. Looked up from germline, CDR1 is SEHNR and CDR2 is FQNEAQ (reference sequence). The CDR3 sequence is CASSLSHEQYF. DNA of the CDR3: TGTGCCAGCAGCTTAAGTCACGAGCAGTACTTC.

This clonotype has a count of ten or more. The J gene is TRBJ1-1, the V gene TRBV10-3; D gene unclear. The germline V and J ends were trimmed by 3 bases and 0 bases, with 14 bases remaining between them. The CDR3 contains 16 residues. Germline loops: CDR1 ENHRY, CDR2 SYGVKD. The CDR3 region is CAISDSPTHMNTEAFF. The CDR3 DNA sequence: TGTGCCATCAGTGACTCACCTACTCACATGAACACTGAAGCTTTCTTT.

Only a few counts were recorded for this clonotype. The J gene is TRBJ2-3, the V gene TRBV20-1; D perhaps matches TRBD1 (5 bases). Trimming removed 2 bases at V and 0 bases at J, with 12 bases between. The V gene's germline CDR1 is DFQATT and CDR2 SNEGSKA (reference sequence). The length of the CDR3 is 15 residues. DNA for the CDR3: TGCAGTGCTAGAAGACAGTTATCTAGCACAGATACGCAGTATTTT. Its protein product is CSARRQLSSTDTQYF.

In its sample, this clonotype was seen many times. The chain has TRBV10-1 and TRBJ2-4, with D perhaps assigned TRBD1 or TRBD2 (5 bases each). This CDR3 has 18 amino acids. Germline V gene data show CDR1 as WNHNN and CDR2 as SYGVQD (reference sequence). V was pared by 4 bases and J by 0 bases, with 19 bases between. The CDR3 region has the DNA TGCGCCAGCAGTGCGAGGGGCATCGCCCGAGTAGCCAAAAACATTCAGTACTTC. Protein product: CASSARGIARVAKNIQYF.

Ten or more counts support this clonotype. This sequence joins TRBV6-1 and TRBJ1-4; D unresolved. CDR1 and CDR2 from the germline V gene are MNHNS and SASEGT. Between the trimmed V and J ends, which lost 4 bases and 0 bases, there was a span of 21 bases. The CDR3 length is 19 residues. CDR3 amino acids: CASSGRHGFILATNEKLFF. The CDR3 nucleotides are TGTGCCAGCAGTGGGCGACATGGTTTTATTCTGGCAACTAATGAAAAACTGTTTTTT.